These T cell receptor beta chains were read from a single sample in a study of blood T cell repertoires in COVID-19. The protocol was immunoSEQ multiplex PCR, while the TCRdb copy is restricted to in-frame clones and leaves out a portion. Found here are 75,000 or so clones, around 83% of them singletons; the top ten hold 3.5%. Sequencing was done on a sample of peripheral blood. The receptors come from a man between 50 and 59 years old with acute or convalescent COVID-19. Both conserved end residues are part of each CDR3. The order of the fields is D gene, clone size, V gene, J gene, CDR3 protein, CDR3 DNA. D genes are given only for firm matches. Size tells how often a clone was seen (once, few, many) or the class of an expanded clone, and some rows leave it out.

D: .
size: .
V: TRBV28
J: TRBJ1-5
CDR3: CATGGVKSNQPQHF
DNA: TGTGCCACGGGAGGGGTAAAAAGCAATCAGCCCCAGCATTTT

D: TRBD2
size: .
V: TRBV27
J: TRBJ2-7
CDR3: CASSSPPPSGREYEQYF
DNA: TGTGCCAGCAGTTCCCCCCCTCCTAGCGGGAGAGAGTACGAGCAGTACTTC

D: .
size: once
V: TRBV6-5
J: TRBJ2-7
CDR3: CASSFGNPTSYEQYF
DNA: TGTGCCAGCAGTTTCGGGAATCCTACCTCCTACGAGCAGTACTTC

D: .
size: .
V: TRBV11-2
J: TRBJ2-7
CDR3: CASSWAPSYEQYF
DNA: TGTGCCAGCAGCTGGGCCCCCAGCTACGAGCAGTACTTC

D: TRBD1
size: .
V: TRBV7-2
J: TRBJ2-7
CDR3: CASSSPPRQGSYEQYF
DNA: TGTGCCAGCAGCTCCCCCCCTCGACAGGGCTCCTACGAGCAGTACTTC

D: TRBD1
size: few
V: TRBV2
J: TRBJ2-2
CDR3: CASSEGQPGSSELFF
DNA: TGTGCCAGCAGTGAGGGACAGCCGGGGTCGTCGGAGCTGTTTTTT

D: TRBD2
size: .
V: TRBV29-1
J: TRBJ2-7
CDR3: CSVELADYEQYF
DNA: TGCAGCGTTGAACTAGCGGACTACGAGCAGTACTTC

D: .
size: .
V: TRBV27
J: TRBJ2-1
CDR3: CASSQSGRYNEQFF
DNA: TGTGCCAGCAGTCAATCCGGGAGATACAATGAGCAGTTCTTC

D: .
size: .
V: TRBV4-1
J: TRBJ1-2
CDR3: CASSQGLRDYTF
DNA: TGCGCCAGCAGCCAAGGCCTGAGGGACTACACCTTC

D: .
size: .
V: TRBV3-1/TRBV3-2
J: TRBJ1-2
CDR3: CASSLPGRTINGYTF
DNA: TGTGCCAGCAGCCTCCCTGGGAGAACTATAAATGGCTACACCTTC

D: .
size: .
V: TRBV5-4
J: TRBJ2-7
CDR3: CASSLDYSYEQYF
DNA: TGTGCCAGCAGCTTGGACTACTCCTACGAGCAGTACTTC

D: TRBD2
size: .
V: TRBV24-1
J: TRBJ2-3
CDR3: CATSEGLVAGRSTDTQYF
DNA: TGTGCCACCAGTGAGGGCCTGGTAGCGGGGCGAAGCACAGATACGCAGTATTTT

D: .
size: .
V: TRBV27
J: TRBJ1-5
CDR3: CASSFGGRQPQHF
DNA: TGTGCCAGCAGTTTCGGGGGGAGGCAGCCCCAGCATTTT

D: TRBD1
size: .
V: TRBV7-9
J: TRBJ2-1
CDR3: CASSKGTGAYNEQFF
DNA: TGTGCCAGCAGCAAAGGGACAGGCGCCTACAATGAGCAGTTCTTC

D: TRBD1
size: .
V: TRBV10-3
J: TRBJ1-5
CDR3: CAISESGQGSNQPQHF
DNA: TGTGCCATCAGTGAGTCAGGACAGGGAAGCAATCAGCCCCAGCATTTT

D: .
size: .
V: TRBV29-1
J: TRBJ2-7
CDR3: CSVELSSYEQYF
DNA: TGCAGCGTTGAGCTCAGTTCCTACGAGCAGTACTTC

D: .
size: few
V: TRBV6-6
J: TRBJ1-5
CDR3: CASRGGWGNQPQHF
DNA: TGTGCCAGCCGCGGGGGTTGGGGCAATCAGCCCCAGCATTTT

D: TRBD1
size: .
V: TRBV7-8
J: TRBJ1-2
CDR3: CASSPDRGRFFGYTF
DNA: TGTGCCAGCAGCCCAGACAGGGGGCGTTTTTTTGGCTACACCTTC

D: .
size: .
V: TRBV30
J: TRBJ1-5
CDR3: CAWSVGRDFSYSNQPQHF
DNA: TGTGCCTGGAGTGTTGGCAGGGATTTCTCGTATAGCAATCAGCCCCAGCATTTT

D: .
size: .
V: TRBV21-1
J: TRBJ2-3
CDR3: CASSKVKTLPTDTQYF
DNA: TGTGCCAGCAGCAAAGTGAAGACACTCCCCACAGATACGCAGTATTTT